The clone carrying this TCR beta chain has a handful of counts. Its antigen is as yet unknown. V was shortened by 6 bases and J by 2 bases, with 9 bases between the two germline ends. This CDR3 contains 13 residues. CDR1 is WSHSY, CDR2 SAAADI, per germline. This specimen comes from a study of T cell responses to AZD1222 COVID-19 vaccine. Findings and caveats of the study: In the spike-specific TCR repertoire, nearly half reportedly target unmutated variant regions. Clonal diversity may have been underestimated in mostly white British donors.

Sequenced by immunoSEQ multiplex PCR; TCRdb stores in-frame clones only, minus some. The sample records fewer than 110,000 clones, less than 95% being singletons. This rearrangement joins TRBV10-2 to TRBJ2-3; no reliable D call. The input for sequencing was peripheral blood, taken on day 0 of AZD1222 vaccination. The sequence came from an adult in good health. The DNA of the CDR3 is TGCGCCAGCAGACTTTCTAACACAGATACGCAGTATTTT. As protein: CASRLSNTDTQYF.